The 25 T cell receptor beta chains presented below share a single source sample, sequenced in a study of T-cell memory formation after mild COVID-19. TCRdb re-called the 5' RACE reads with MiXCR, one entry per CDR3 protein. This sample has hundreds of thousands of distinct CDR3 sequences, with approximately 13% found just once. Source material: PBMCs or a T cell subset sorted from them (not recorded which). The receptors derive from a man younger than 35 who had mild COVID-19 (a few samples of this study predate the infection). Cell type and time point are not known.

The sample holds many counts of this clonotype. The chain has TRBV5-1 and TRBJ2-7, with D tentatively TRBD2 (6 bases). Trimming left V 2 bases short and J 2 bases short, with 8 bases between. The CDR3 extends over 13 amino acids. CDR1 and CDR2 (germline): SGHRS, YFSETQ. CDR3 DNA: TGCGCCAGCAGCTTCGGCGGGGCCTACGAGCAGTACTTC. Translating it yields CASSFGGAYEQYF.

As DNA, the CDR3 is TGTGCCAGCAGTTTACTTTATCTTTGGGGGCGGGATGGCAATCAGCCCCAGCATTTT. Translation gives CASSLLYLWGRDGNQPQHF. The genes are TRBV28 and TRBJ1-5; a possible D gene is TRBD1 (6 bases). This CDR3 contains 19 residues. The V gene lost 2 bases and the J gene lost 2 bases, with 22 bases spanning the gap. Germline values: CDR1 MDHEN, CDR2 SYDVKM.

In this sample, this clonotype turned up a few times. The rearrangement joins TRBV2 to TRBJ2-5, with 13 nucleotides matching TRBD2. CDR1 is SNHLY, CDR2 FYNNEI, per germline. V dropped 6 bases and J dropped 6; count of bases not matched to a gene: 10. The CDR3 loop spans 16 amino acids. CDR3 residues: CASRVTGTSGEQTQYF. CDR3 DNA sequence: TGTGCCAGCAGGGTGACCGGGACTAGCGGGGAACAGACCCAGTACTTC.

This clonotype showed up just a few times. V is TRBV18 and J is TRBJ1-2, with D unclear. V shed 5 bases and J shed 0 bases, with 7 bases lying between them. CDR3 size: 13 residues. Germline-derived CDR1 and CDR2 are KGHSH and LQKENI. This CDR3 reads CASSAGANYGYTF. The DNA of the CDR3 is TGTGCCAGCTCAGCCGGAGCTAACTATGGCTACACCTTC.

This clonotype has at least ten counts. The chain has TRBV6-5 and TRBJ1-3; D is undetermined. The germline gives CDR1 MNHEY, CDR2 SVGAGI. V was pared by 6 bases and J by 0 bases, with 9 bases between. The CDR3 totals 14 residues. CDR3 DNA sequence: TGTGCCAGCAGGGCACGGAGCTCTGGAAACACCATATATTTT. Protein: CASRARSSGNTIYF.

There are a few counts of this clonotype. The V and J genes are TRBV6-5 and TRBJ2-5; the D gene could be TRBD1 or TRBD2 (5 bases each). The V gene lost 5 bases and the J gene lost 1 base, with 11 bases spanning the gap. Germline V CDR1 and CDR2: MNHEY, SVGAGI. The length of the CDR3 is 14 residues. CDR3 sequence reads: CASSRGTSQETQYF. The CDR3 region has the DNA TGTGCCAGCAGTAGAGGGACCTCCCAAGAGACCCAGTACTTC.

This clonotype was seen only a few times. The chain employs TRBV7-3 and TRBJ2-3; 10 bases fit TRBD2. With 6 bases clipped from V and 6 bases from J, the junction kept 9 bases outside the gene matches. Germline V gene lookup returns CDR1 SGHTA and CDR2 FQGTGA. The CDR3 runs to 15 residues. The CDR3 sequence is CASSLSGGARDTQYF. CDR3 DNA: TGTGCCAGCAGTCTAAGCGGGGGGGCAAGGGATACGCAGTATTTT. Complete variable domain (other parts from reference TRBV7-3 and TRBJ2-3): GAGVSQTPSNKVTEKGKYVELRCDPISGHTALYWYRQSLGQGPEFLIYFQGTGAADDSGLPNDRFFAVRPEGSVSTLKIQRTERGDSAVYLCASSLSGGARDTQYFGPGTRLTVL.

This clonotype was found a few times. This rearrangement joins TRBV5-1 to TRBJ1-4; TRBD1 is a possible D gene (5 bases). The ends were cut back, 0 bases at V and 12 bases at J, with 15 bases in the middle. The germline V gene has CDR1 SGHRS and CDR2 YFSETQ. The CDR3 sequence is 14 residues long. In DNA form, the CDR3 reads TGCGCCAGCAGCTTGGCCTATAGGGGCGTCGAACTGTTTTTT. Its translation is CASSLAYRGVELFF.

This clonotype has more than one count but fewer than ten. The V and J genes are TRBV28 and TRBJ1-1; weak D call: TRBD1 (6 bases). The germline V gene has CDR1 MDHEN and CDR2 SYDVKM. The length of the CDR3 is 16 residues. V dropped 3 bases and J dropped 1 base, with 15 bases sitting between them. For the CDR3, the DNA is TGTGCCAGCAGTTTTGGGGACACCCGGGGGAACACTGAAGCTTTCTTT. Translation: CASSFGDTRGNTEAFF.

The V and J genes are TRBV11-2 and TRBJ2-5; D is uncertain. The CDR3 sequence is 14 residues long. The germline gives CDR1 SGHAT, CDR2 FQNNGV. With 1 base removed from V and 5 bases from J, the gap between germline ends came to 11 bases. The CDR3 DNA reads as TGTGCCAGCAGCTTAGTTTGGGGTTTGGAGACCCAGTACTTC. This sequence encodes CASSLVWGLETQYF. Filled out from reference TRBV11-2 and TRBJ2-5, the complete variable domain reads EAGVAQSPRYKIIEKRQSVAFWCNPISGHATLYWYQQILGQGPKLLIQFQNNGVVDDSQLPKDRFSAERLKGVDSTLKIQPAKLEDSAVYLCASSLVWGLETQYFGPGTRLLVL.

This clonotype was found many times. The CDR3 DNA sequence: TGCGCCAGCAGCTCATTGGGGGTGGGGAGCACTGAAGCTTTCTTT. Encoded protein: CASSSLGVGSTEAFF. V usage is TRBV5-1 and J usage is TRBJ1-1, with TRBD1 as a possible D gene (5 bases). The CDR3 totals 15 residues. CDR1 and CDR2 from the germline V gene are SGHRS and YFSETQ. Trimming pared 3 bases from V and 4 bases from J, leaving 16 bases between.

The chain joins TRBV7-9 to TRBJ1-1; weak D call: TRBD1 (5 bases). Trimming pared 10 bases from V and 0 bases from J, leaving 15 bases between. The CDR3 is 14 residues long. Germline loops: CDR1 SEHNR, CDR2 FQNEAQ (reference sequence). CDR3: CANTRGGMNTEAFF. The CDR3 nucleotides are TGTGCCAACACTCGGGGGGGGATGAACACTGAAGCTTTCTTT.

A few counts support this clonotype. The chain employs TRBV10-3 and TRBJ1-1; D uncertain. Trimming took off 4 bases at V and 2 bases at J, with 14 bases between the two ends. The CDR3 contains 15 residues. Germline CDR1 ENHRY, CDR2 SYGVKD. The CDR3 loop reads CAISGLRQDNTEAFF. CDR3 DNA: TGTGCCATCAGTGGGTTGAGGCAGGACAACACTGAAGCTTTCTTT.

This clonotype has a handful of counts. This sequence joins TRBV11-3 and TRBJ1-1; D is perhaps TRBD1 (6 bases). This CDR3 contains 12 residues. Germline values: CDR1 SGHNT, CDR2 YENEEA. Trimming cost V 6 bases and J 11 bases, with 16 bases left between them. CDR3: CASSRDIRRAFF. CDR3 DNA sequence: TGTGCCAGCAGTCGGGACATTAGGCGGGCTTTCTTT.

The chain links TRBV12-3 or TRBV12-4 to TRBJ2-3; 12 bases map to TRBD2. V dropped 5 bases and J dropped 7; count of bases not matched to a gene: 10. The CDR3 is 16 residues long. This chain's CDR3 is CASSTLAGGLWNTQYF. In nucleotides, the CDR3 is TGTGCCAGCAGTACCCTAGCGGGGGGGCTTTGGAATACGCAGTATTTT.

The J gene is TRBJ2-3, the V gene TRBV20-1; 12 bases line up with TRBD2. Germline trimming cut 5 bases from V and 2 bases from J; bases unmatched to any gene: 5. Germline values: CDR1 DFQATT, CDR2 SNEGSKA (reference sequence). This CDR3 contains 15 residues. Here the CDR3 DNA reads TGCAGTGCTCTGACTAGCGGGGGATACACAGATACGCAGTATTTT. Amino acid sequence: CSALTSGGYTDTQYF.

This clonotype was seen repeatedly, ten times or more. The chain is built from TRBV6-2 or TRBV6-3 and TRBJ2-1, with 10 bases that match TRBD2. J was trimmed by 12 bases and V by 5 bases; bases with no gene match: 10. There are 14 residues in the CDR3. CDR1 is MNHEY, CDR2 SVGEGT, per germline. This chain's CDR3 is CASSTGTSATRQFF. The CDR3 DNA reads as TGTGCCAGCAGTACCGGGACTAGCGCCACTCGGCAGTTCTTC.

In its sample, this clonotype was seen a few times. The CDR3 nucleotides read TGTGCCAGCTCACCACAGGGGGTTGTCCAAACCGGGGAGCTGTTTTTT. This translates into CASSPQGVVQTGELFF. The J gene is TRBJ2-2, the V gene TRBV18; a weak D match, TRBD1 (6 bases). Trimming pared 1 base from V and 5 bases from J, leaving 14 bases between. The CDR3 has 16 amino acids. The germline V gene has CDR1 KGHSH and CDR2 LQKENI. Looking up the rest from reference TRBV18 and TRBJ2-2 gives the full variable domain: NAGVMQNPRHLVRRRGQEARLRCSPMKGHSHVYWYRQLPEEGLKFMVYLQKENIIDESGMPKERFSAEFPKEGPSILRIQQVVRGDSAAYFCASSPQGVVQTGELFFGEGSRLTVL.

This chain links TRBV4-1 with TRBJ1-1; D possibly corresponds to TRBD1 (6 bases). CDR1 and CDR2 from the germline V gene are MGHRA and YSYEKL. The CDR3 is 16 residues long. V gave up 1 base and J gave up 1 base, with 13 bases separating them. The CDR3 DNA follows: TGCGCCAGCAGCCAAGGGGGAGGCAGGGGGAACACTGAAGCTTTCTTT. Protein sequence: CASSQGGGRGNTEAFF.

The rearrangement uses TRBV11-2 and TRBJ1-2, with D maybe TRBD1 (5 bases). The CDR3 extends over 14 amino acids. Germline V CDR1 and CDR2: SGHAT, FQNNGV. The ends were cut back, 6 bases at V and 2 bases at J, with 13 bases in the middle. The CDR3 nucleotides read TGTGCCAGCAGTCGACCCGGGGGAAACTATGGCTACACCTTC. Residues: CASSRPGGNYGYTF. The full variable domain, in which reference TRBV11-2 and TRBJ1-2 provide the parts outside the CDR3, is EAGVAQSPRYKIIEKRQSVAFWCNPISGHATLYWYQQILGQGPKLLIQFQNNGVVDDSQLPKDRFSAERLKGVDSTLKIQPAKLEDSAVYLCASSRPGGNYGYTFGSGTRLTVV.

This clonotype was recorded many times. The J gene is TRBJ2-7, the V gene TRBV4-1; D tentatively reads TRBD1 or TRBD2 (5 bases each). Trimming cost V 4 bases and J 3 bases, with 10 bases left between them. This CDR3 has 13 residues. The V gene's germline CDR1 is MGHRA and CDR2 YSYEKL. This CDR3 is CASSPGPNYEQYF. In DNA form, the CDR3 reads TGCGCCAGCAGCCCGGGACCGAACTACGAGCAGTACTTC.

The genes are TRBV19 and TRBJ2-2, with D possibly called TRBD1 or TRBD2 (6 bases each). The CDR3 contains 15 residues. Germline lookup yields CDR1 LNHDA and CDR2 SQIVND (reference sequence). V lost 5 bases, J lost 5 bases, and 15 bases lay in between. The CDR3 reads CASSAIQGGTGELFF. For the CDR3, the DNA is TGTGCCAGTAGTGCAATACAGGGAGGAACCGGGGAGCTGTTTTTT.

This clonotype appeared a few times. The genes are TRBV11-2 and TRBJ2-1; D possibly corresponds to TRBD2 (5 bases). CDR1 SGHAT and CDR2 FQNNGV come from the germline V gene. The V end lost 5 bases, the J end lost 9 bases, and 20 bases lay between the germline ends. The CDR3 length is 15 residues. CDR3 in DNA: TGTGCCAGCAGCCCAACTAGTGGCGTTAGCGCTGAGCAGTTCTTC. Encoded protein: CASSPTSGVSAEQFF.

The J gene is TRBJ2-1, the V gene TRBV2; D remains ambiguous. Trimming took off 8 bases at V and 8 bases at J, with 10 bases between the two ends. CDR1 and CDR2 (germline): SNHLY, FYNNEI. The CDR3 spans 11 residues. The CDR3 DNA reads as TGTGCCAGCGGTACAGAGTATGAGCAGTTCTTC. Encoded protein: CASGTEYEQFF.

This clonotype was recorded a few times. The genes are TRBV7-3 and TRBJ2-3; D is perhaps TRBD2 (7 bases). Trimming took 1 base from V and 4 from J, leaving 12 bases between them. Germline V lookup: CDR1 SGHTA, CDR2 FQGTGA. This CDR3 has 15 amino acids. The CDR3 region is CASSLRLGGADTQYF. The DNA of the CDR3 is TGTGCCAGCAGCTTAAGGTTAGGGGGGGCAGATACGCAGTATTTT.